The source of this T cell receptor (beta chain) is a study of T cells in Graves' hyperthyroidism and ophthalmopathy. Study results and caveats: Blood held most thyroid clonotypes expanded above 0.001 frequency.

Details on this clonotype: Its antigen is currently unknown.

Looked up from germline, CDR1 is ENHRY and CDR2 is SYGVKD. The CDR3 runs to 13 residues. J was trimmed by 8 bases and V by 5 bases; bases with no gene match: 6. Investigators excluded patients with uncontrolled infection, other autoimmune disease, pregnancy or lactation. The source material, RNA transcripts, was used to amplify TCR beta CDR3 regions. RT-PCR in the first round (using the HTBI primer set) targeted the TCR CDR3. TCRdb re-called the multiplex PCR reads through MiXCR, storing one row per CDR3 protein. The table shows about 840,000 distinct CDR3 sequences, with 38% occurring only once. The J gene is TRBJ1-2, the V gene TRBV10-3, with 9 bases that match TRBD1. This receptor was identified in a man aged 18 to 35 with Graves' hyperthyroidism. Input material: blood. The CDR3 region is CAISWTGDKGYTF. Here the CDR3 DNA reads TGTGCCATCAGTTGGACAGGGGATAAAGGCTACACCTTC.